This TCR beta chain was observed in a study of tumor-infiltrating lymphocytes in primary liver carcinoma. The overall study: Tumor stage was T1-T3 N0M0, and tumor size was about 4 to 11 cm across.

In regard to this clonotype: Its antigen is currently unknown. One end of the junction is discordant with germline, which a read error may explain.

TCR beta cDNA came from around 0.5 ug total RNA, primed with a constant-region primer. Generation of the TCR beta libraries relied on three nested multiplex PCR rounds using slightly modified ARM-PCR. MiXCR was run by TCRdb on the multiplex PCR reads, yielding one entry per CDR3 protein. The sample carries fewer than 110,000 distinct CDR3 sequences, about 70% recorded once. The study, taken as a whole, reports: Relative to blood, tumors carried a significantly larger fraction of the repertoire in their top 250 clones (p = 0.039).

Unsorted bulk tissue of roughly 17-33 mg yielded co-extracted RNA and DNA. Primary liver carcinomas in the patients were surgically resected. This clonotype was obtained from a woman aged 60-75 years with primary liver carcinoma and hepatitis B virus infection. The sequenced sample consisted of liver tumor tissue from sampling region 2. The subset: tumor region T2, inferior pole.

CDR3 bases: TGTGCCAGCAGTCACGTATTCCGGGACAAGCAGATCAGGAGTGGCTACCCCTTC. It is translated as CASSHVFRDKQIRSGYPF. The chain has TRBV28 and TRBJ1-2; D perhaps matches TRBD1 (6 bases). This CDR3 has 18 residues. The germline V gene has CDR1 MDHEN and CDR2 SYDVKM.